This entry features one TCR beta chain sequence. No antigen is known for it. The entry originates in a study of spatial heterogeneity in lung cancer. Per the germline V gene, CDR1 is MDHEN and CDR2 is SYDVKM. The CDR3 runs to 15 residues. V was clipped by 4 bases and J by 3 bases; unmatched bases: 8. All TCR cDNA molecules were individually tagged with a unique molecular identifier. TCRdb independently ran MiXCR on the 5' RACE reads; one entry per CDR3 protein. This table holds about 11,000 distinct CDR3 sequences, roughly 5% found once. Time point reported: sample taken at primary tumor resection. The cohort: some 73 early-stage, untreated non-small cell lung cancer patients. Sequencing was performed on whole RNA extracted from tumor and nontumor lung tissue, or from frozen PBMC, and the material was left unsorted. Findings and caveats of the study: Ubiquitous and regional nonsynonymous mutations were tracked by counts of ubiquitous and regional expanded TCRs, respectively. Tumor mutation count correlated with how many alpha and beta TCRs expanded intratumorally.

This chain uses TRBV28 with TRBJ2-7, with 8 bases fitting TRBD1. The sequenced sample was lung tumor tissue, obtained at surgery. The sequence came from a male donor with early-stage non-small cell lung cancer. CDR3 in amino acids: CASSYLTGGGYEQYF. DNA for the CDR3: TGTGCCAGCAGTTACTTAACAGGGGGAGGCTACGAGCAGTACTTC.